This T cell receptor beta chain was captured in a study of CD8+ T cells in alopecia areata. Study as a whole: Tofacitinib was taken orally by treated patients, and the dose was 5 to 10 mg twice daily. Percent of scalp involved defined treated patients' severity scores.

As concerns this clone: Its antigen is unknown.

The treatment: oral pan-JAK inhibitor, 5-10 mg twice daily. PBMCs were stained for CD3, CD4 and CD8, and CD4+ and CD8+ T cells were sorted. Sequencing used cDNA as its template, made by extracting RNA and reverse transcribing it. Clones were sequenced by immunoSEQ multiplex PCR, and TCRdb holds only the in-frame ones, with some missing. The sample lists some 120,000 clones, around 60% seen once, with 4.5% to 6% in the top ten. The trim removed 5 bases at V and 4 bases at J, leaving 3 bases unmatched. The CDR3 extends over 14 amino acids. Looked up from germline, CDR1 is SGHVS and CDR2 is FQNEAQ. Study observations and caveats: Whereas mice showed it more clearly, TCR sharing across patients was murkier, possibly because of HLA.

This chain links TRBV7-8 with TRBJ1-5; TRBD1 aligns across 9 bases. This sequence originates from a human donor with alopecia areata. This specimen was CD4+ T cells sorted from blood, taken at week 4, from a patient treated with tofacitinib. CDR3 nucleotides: TGTGCCAGCAGCCCACAGGGGGCGAATCAGCCCCAGCATTTT. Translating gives CASSPQGANQPQHF.